This TCR beta chain emerged from a study of CD8+ T cells in alopecia areata. Reverse transcribed after extraction, RNA yielded cDNA as the sequencing template. Some clones are missing from TCRdb's copy, which holds only in-frame ones; the method was immunoSEQ multiplex PCR. The sample holds a few hundred thousand clones, over 60% seen once. Treatment: oral pan-JAK inhibitor, 5-10 mg twice daily. Per the germline V gene, CDR1 is SQVTM and CDR2 is ANQGSEA. V shed 3 bases, J shed 5 bases, and the junction held 7 bases outside the gene matches. There are 15 residues in the CDR3. The chain combines TRBV29-1 with TRBJ2-2, with 9 bases matching TRBD1. The material was CD4+ T cells sorted from blood, obtained at week 44, from a patient treated with tofacitinib. This sequence was found in a human donor with alopecia areata. The CDR3, as DNA: TGCAGCGTTGAGGAACAGGGGGCGCATACCGGGGAGCTGTTTTTT. It encodes CSVEEQGAHTGELFF.